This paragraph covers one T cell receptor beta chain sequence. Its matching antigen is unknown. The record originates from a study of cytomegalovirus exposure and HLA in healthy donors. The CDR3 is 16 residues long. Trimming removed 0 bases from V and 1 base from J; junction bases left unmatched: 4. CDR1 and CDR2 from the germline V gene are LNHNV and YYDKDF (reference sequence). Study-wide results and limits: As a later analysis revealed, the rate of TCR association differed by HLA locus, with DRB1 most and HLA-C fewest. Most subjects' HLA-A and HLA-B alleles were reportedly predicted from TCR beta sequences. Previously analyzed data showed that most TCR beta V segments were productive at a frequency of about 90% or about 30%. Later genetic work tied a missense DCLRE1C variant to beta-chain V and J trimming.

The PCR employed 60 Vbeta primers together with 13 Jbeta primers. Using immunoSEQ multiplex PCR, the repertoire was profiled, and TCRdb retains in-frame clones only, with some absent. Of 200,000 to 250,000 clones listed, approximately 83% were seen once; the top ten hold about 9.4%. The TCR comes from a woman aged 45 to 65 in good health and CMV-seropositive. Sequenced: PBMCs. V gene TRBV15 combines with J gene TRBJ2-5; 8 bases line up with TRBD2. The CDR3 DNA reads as TGTGCCACCAGCAGAGATAGGGCGGGGGGCCAAGAGACCCAGTACTTC. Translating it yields CATSRDRAGGQETQYF.